Below are 31 T cell receptor beta chains sequenced from a single sample in a study of a mutant IDH1 vaccine in newly diagnosed glioma. Time point meaning: week 23, last vaccination. Vaccination comprised doses that each held 300 ug of mutant IDH1 20-mer peptide, plus topical imiquimod. These receptors' targets are unknown. Produced via immunoSEQ multiplex PCR; TCRdb's table is partial and in-frame only. The sample contains roughly 76,000 clones, 65% to 90% of which appear only once. Sample: PBMCs, taken from a glioma patient whose treatment included an IDH1 peptide vaccine. The origin of the receptors is a man aged 25 to 45 with glioma. Some clones in this sample may be carry-over from other donors' samples.

The chain employs TRBV28 and TRBJ2-5, with D perhaps TRBD1 or TRBD2 (6 bases each). Trimming took 3 bases from V and 5 from J, leaving 13 bases between them. CDR1 is MDHEN, CDR2 SYDVKM, per germline. CDR3 length: 14 amino acids. CDR3 loop: CASSFSGAYETQYF. In DNA, the CDR3 is TGTGCCAGCAGTTTTTCGGGGGCGTACGAGACCCAGTACTTC.

The chain combines TRBV6-5 with TRBJ1-1, with unresolved D. CDR1 is MNHEY and CDR2 is SVGAGI in the germline V gene. Trimming stripped 7 bases from V and 0 bases from J, with 12 bases between. The CDR3 spans 14 residues. Here the CDR3 DNA reads TGTGCCAGCACCCAAGGGAACATGAACACTGAAGCTTTCTTT. This gives the protein CASTQGNMNTEAFF.

The table lists this clone with a count of one. The gene calls are TRBV30 and TRBJ1-2; 7 nucleotides align to TRBD1. The junction had 10 bases not matched to a gene; V was cut back by 8 bases and J by 7 bases. CDR1 GTSNPN and CDR2 SVGIG come from the germline V gene (reference sequence). This CDR3 has 12 residues. The CDR3: CAVRGLMGGYTF. The CDR3 nucleotides are TGTGCCGTGAGGGGGCTAATGGGTGGCTACACCTTC.

This chain joins TRBV23-1 and TRBJ2-6, with 7 bases that match TRBD1. Being an ORF, TRBV23-1 has a function that is uncertain. The CDR3 consists of 18 residues. V was clipped by 0 bases and J by 0 bases; unmatched bases: 5. The CDR3 sequence is CASSQSDRRSSGANVLTF. In DNA, the CDR3 is TGCGCCAGCAGTCAATCGGACAGGCGAAGCTCTGGGGCCAACGTCCTGACTTTC.

The chain combines TRBV11-1 with TRBJ1-1; 9 bases fit TRBD1. V was pared by 5 bases and J by 3 bases, with 7 bases of the junction left unmatched. Germline lookup yields CDR1 SGHAT and CDR2 FQDESV (reference sequence). The CDR3 covers 15 residues. The CDR3 bases are TGTGCCAGCAGCCCCAGGGACAGGGCTTACACTGAAGCTTTCTTT. This translates into CASSPRDRAYTEAFF.

The chain has TRBV7-9 and TRBJ2-1; D is unresolved. The V end was cut by 2 bases, the J end by 4 bases, with 3 bases between. This CDR3 contains 12 residues. The V gene's germline CDR1 is SEHNR and CDR2 FQNEAQ (reference sequence). The CDR3 DNA reads TGTGCCAGCAGCTTACCGTACAATGAGCAGTTCTTC. Residues: CASSLPYNEQFF.

This clone was seen only once. The rearrangement uses TRBV28 and TRBJ1-2, with 8 nucleotides matching TRBD1. This CDR3 region has 17 residues. Trimming took 2 bases from V and 4 from J; bases not matched to a gene: 12. Germline V gives CDR1 MDHEN, CDR2 SYDVKM. CDR3 DNA: TGTGCCAGCAGTTTAATCCCTAAGGACAGGGAAGGCTATGGCTACACCTTC. Translated: CASSLIPKDREGYGYTF.

The rearrangement links TRBV28 to TRBJ1-1; D is unclear. The CDR3 loop spans 13 amino acids. V was clipped by 2 bases and J by 7 bases, with 11 bases between them. Per the germline V gene, CDR1 is MDHEN and CDR2 is SYDVKM. The CDR3: CASSLEPYSEAFF. DNA for the CDR3: TGTGCCAGCAGTTTAGAGCCTTATAGTGAAGCTTTCTTT. Full variable domain (missing parts from reference TRBV28 and TRBJ1-1): DVKVTQSSRYLVKRTGEKVFLECVQDMDHENMFWYRQDPGLGLRLIYFSYDVKMKEKGDIPEGYSVSREKKERFSLILESASTNQTSMYLCASSLEPYSEAFFGQGTRLTVV.

The CDR3 coding sequence is TGTGCCAGCAGCGGGGGAGCGGGAGAATACGGGGAGCTGTTTTTT. This gives the protein CASSGGAGEYGELFF. This chain joins TRBV9 and TRBJ2-2, with TRBD2 identical over 8 bases. The ends lost 3 bases at V and 7 bases at J; junction bases unmatched: 8. This CDR3 has 15 amino acids. Germline assignment: CDR1 SGDLS and CDR2 YYNGEE.

V and J are TRBV2 and TRBJ2-7; TRBD1 aligns across 9 bases. J was trimmed by 2 bases and V by 10 bases; bases with no gene match: 6. CDR1 is SNHLY, CDR2 FYNNEI, per germline. The CDR3 covers 13 residues. The CDR3 nucleotides are TGTGCCACAGGGACAGGGAGTACCTACGAGCAGTACTTC. Protein sequence: CATGTGSTYEQYF.

The V gene is TRBV29-1, the J gene TRBJ2-1; 9 bases agree with TRBD2. The CDR3 consists of 15 residues. V lost 2 bases to trimming and J lost 10 bases; unmatched junction nucleotides: 12. Germline V gene data show CDR1 as SQVTM and CDR2 as ANQGSEA. In DNA form, the CDR3 reads TGCAGCGTTGAAAGAAGCGGGAGGAACGCCGCGGAGCAGTTCTTC. Translating gives CSVERSGRNAAEQFF.

The chain has TRBV6-6 and TRBJ1-5; D gene uncertain. In germline, CDR1 is MNHNY, CDR2 SVGAGI (reference sequence). V lost 4 bases, J lost 0 bases, and 7 bases lay in between. This CDR3 has 14 residues. The DNA of the CDR3 is TGTGCCAGCAGTTTGGGTTATAGCAATCAGCCCCAGCATTTT. It is translated as CASSLGYSNQPQHF.

CDR3 DNA sequence: TGTGCCAGCAGGCCACTGGGCTACTCGGGTGCCGAGCAGTACTTC. This codes for CASRPLGYSGAEQYF. The chain recombines TRBV2 with TRBJ2-7, with D unclear. Germline values: CDR1 SNHLY, CDR2 FYNNEI. The V and J ends lost 6 bases and 6 bases respectively, with 21 bases between them. CDR3 length equals 15 residues.

Details on this clone: This CDR3 is also generated by other DNA sequences in the sample. The chain combines TRBV7-9 with TRBJ2-6, with D unresolved. This CDR3 is 14 amino acids long. V lost 3 bases and J lost 0, with 3 bases in between. Per germline, CDR1 SEHNR and CDR2 FQNEAQ (reference sequence). The CDR3 reads CASSLSSGANVLTF. The CDR3 DNA reads TGTGCCAGCAGCTTGTCCTCTGGGGCCAACGTCCTGACTTTC.

This sequence joins TRBV9 and TRBJ2-5; D is unresolved. The CDR3 spans 13 residues. V was shortened by 0 bases and J by 4 bases, with 7 bases between the two germline ends. The germline gives CDR1 SGDLS, CDR2 YYNGEE. CDR3 loop: CASSVGGPETQYF. In DNA, the CDR3 is TGTGCCAGCAGCGTAGGTGGACCAGAGACCCAGTACTTC.

This sequence joins TRBV7-9 and TRBJ1-1; 7 bases agree with TRBD1. Unmatched junction bases numbered 10, after V lost 5 bases and J lost 7 bases. The germline V gene encodes CDR1 SEHNR and CDR2 FQNEAQ (reference sequence). CDR3 length: 14 amino acids. CDR3 nucleotides: TGTGCCAGCAGCCAAATTAGGGGGCCCCGTGAAGCTTTCTTT. Its translation is CASSQIRGPREAFF.

The chain combines TRBV14 with TRBJ1-1; tentatively, D is TRBD1 (6 bases). This CDR3 region has 15 residues. From germline, CDR1 is SGHDN and CDR2 FVKESK. V gave up 1 base and J gave up 1 base, with 10 bases separating them. This CDR3 reads CASSQAPRGNTEAFF. In nucleotides, the CDR3 is TGTGCCAGCAGCCAAGCTCCCAGGGGGAACACTGAAGCTTTCTTT.

This clone has a handful of counts. V and J are TRBV9 and TRBJ1-2; a possible D gene is TRBD1 (5 bases). The CDR3 spans 14 residues. V lost 2 bases and J 0 bases, leaving 8 bases between the germline ends. CDR1 and CDR2 (germline): SGDLS, YYNGEE. The CDR3 here is CASSVQGANYGYTF. CDR3 bases: TGTGCCAGCAGCGTGCAGGGAGCTAACTATGGCTACACCTTC.

This chain links TRBV30 with TRBJ2-3; tentatively, D is TRBD1 or TRBD2 (6 bases each). CDR1 and CDR2 from the germline V gene are GTSNPN and SVGIG (reference sequence). Trimming pared 5 bases from V and 5 bases from J, leaving 26 bases between. The CDR3 consists of 17 residues. The chain's CDR3 is CAWAHGSVGGLGDTQYF. The CDR3 nucleotides are TGTGCCTGGGCCCACGGGTCGGTGGGGGGCCTCGGAGATACGCAGTATTTT.

The CDR3 DNA is TGTGCCAGCAGCCCCCACGAGACCCAGTACTTC. Its translation is CASSPHETQYF. The gene calls are TRBV11-2 and TRBJ2-5; no firm D call. Germline CDR1 SGHAT, CDR2 FQNNGV. V was pared by 5 bases and J by 5 bases, with 6 bases between. CDR3 length equals 11 residues. The variable domain in full, with the rest retrieved from reference TRBV11-2 and TRBJ2-5, is EAGVAQSPRYKIIEKRQSVAFWCNPISGHATLYWYQQILGQGPKLLIQFQNNGVVDDSQLPKDRFSAERLKGVDSTLKIQPAKLEDSAVYLCASSPHETQYFGPGTRLLVL.

The rearrangement links TRBV5-1 to TRBJ1-1; 8 bases agree with TRBD1. The CDR3 totals 15 residues. V was clipped by 4 bases and J by 4 bases; unmatched bases: 9. The germline V gene has CDR1 SGHRS and CDR2 YFSETQ. The CDR3 protein is CASSVRGLVVTEAFF. DNA of the CDR3: TGCGCCAGCAGCGTCAGGGGGCTGGTAGTCACTGAAGCTTTCTTT.

V is TRBV5-5 and J is TRBJ2-7; no reliable D call. The germline gives CDR1 SGHKS, CDR2 YYEKEE (reference sequence). The CDR3 is made up of 16 amino acids. With 2 bases removed from V and 2 bases from J, the gap between germline ends came to 17 bases. The CDR3 DNA is TGTGCCAGCAGCTTATCACCCGGGTCCAACACCTACGAGCAGTACTTC. It translates to CASSLSPGSNTYEQYF.

For the CDR3, the DNA is TGTGCCACCAGCAGAGAGGACAGAGCTCAGCCCCAGCATTTT. This codes for CATSREDRAQPQHF. The chain combines TRBV15 with TRBJ1-5; D is possibly TRBD1 (6 bases). Trimming removed 0 bases from V and 6 bases from J, with 9 bases in between. Germline V lookup: CDR1 LNHNV, CDR2 YYDKDF (reference sequence). The CDR3 is 14 amino acids.

This clone has only a few counts. This chain's CDR3 is CASDKQGASTSEAFF. The CDR3 DNA is TGTGCCAGCGACAAACAGGGGGCATCTACCTCTGAAGCTTTCTTT. The chain links TRBV2 to TRBJ1-1; 9 nucleotides match TRBD1. The V segment lost 8 bases and the J segment 6 bases; nucleotides outside the gene matches: 13. CDR1 and CDR2 (germline): SNHLY, FYNNEI. The CDR3 length is 15 residues. The full variable domain, with the rest looked up from reference TRBV2 and TRBJ1-1, is EPEVTQTPSHQVTQMGQEVILRCVPISNHLYFYWYRQILGQKVEFLVSFYNNEISEKSEIFDDQFSVERPDGSNFTLKIRSTKLEDSAMYFCASDKQGASTSEAFFGQGTRLTVV.

This sequence joins TRBV18 and TRBJ1-4; D remains ambiguous. This CDR3 is 12 amino acids long. Trimming took off 6 bases at V and 4 bases at J, with 6 bases between the two ends. Germline assignment: CDR1 KGHSH and CDR2 LQKENI. The CDR3 sequence: CASSPNNEKLFF. CDR3 DNA: TGTGCCAGCTCCCCAAATAATGAAAAACTGTTTTTT.

The J gene is TRBJ2-2, the V gene TRBV5-1; D may be TRBD2 (6 bases). The germline V and J ends were trimmed by 1 base and 4 bases, with 14 bases remaining between them. The CDR3 runs to 16 residues. Germline lookup yields CDR1 SGHRS and CDR2 YFSETQ. The CDR3 spells CASSLRRTGVTGELFF. In DNA form, the CDR3 reads TGCGCCAGCAGCTTGCGGCGGACGGGGGTCACCGGGGAGCTGTTTTTT.

This clone was detected once. The chain is built from TRBV10-1 and TRBJ2-5; D may be TRBD1 (5 bases). The length of the CDR3 is 15 residues. V was pared by 8 bases and J by 0 bases, with 16 bases between. CDR1 WNHNN and CDR2 SYGVQD come from the germline V gene (reference sequence). The DNA of the CDR3 is TGCGCCAGCTCCGACAGAACCCATTACCAAGAGACCCAGTACTTC. It encodes CASSDRTHYQETQYF.

The chain employs TRBV7-8 and TRBJ1-2; D might be TRBD1 (6 bases). V lost 5 bases, J lost 6 bases, and 19 bases lay in between. This CDR3 spans 15 amino acids. From germline, CDR1 is SGHVS and CDR2 FQNEAQ. The CDR3 DNA follows: TGTGCCAGCAGCGCCGGGACAAGCATCCCGGATGGCTACACCTTC. Amino acid sequence: CASSAGTSIPDGYTF.

The V call is TRBV18, the J call TRBJ1-5, with 7 nucleotides matching TRBD1. Trimming took 6 bases from V and 5 from J; bases not matched to a gene: 7. The germline V gene encodes CDR1 KGHSH and CDR2 LQKENI. The CDR3 contains 14 residues. Here the CDR3 reads CASSPNRGDQPQHF. CDR3 nucleotides: TGTGCCAGCTCCCCAAACAGGGGAGATCAGCCCCAGCATTTT.

V and J are TRBV19 and TRBJ2-2, with D perhaps matching TRBD2 (6 bases). The CDR3 runs 16 residues. V was trimmed by 2 bases and J by 0 bases, leaving 10 bases between them. The germline gives CDR1 LNHDA, CDR2 SQIVND (reference sequence). CDR3 sequence (DNA): TGTGCCAGTAGTATAAGAGCGGGTGCGAACACCGGGGAGCTGTTTTTT. Translating it yields CASSIRAGANTGELFF.

The chain couples TRBV6-6 to TRBJ1-1, with a possible D match to TRBD1 (5 bases). Trimming left V 10 bases short and J 6 bases short, with 12 bases between. CDR3 length: 11 amino acids. Germline CDR1 and CDR2: MNHNY and SVGAGI (reference sequence). CDR3 protein: CATTWGSEAFF. The CDR3 nucleotides read TGTGCCACAACGTGGGGGTCTGAAGCTTTCTTT.